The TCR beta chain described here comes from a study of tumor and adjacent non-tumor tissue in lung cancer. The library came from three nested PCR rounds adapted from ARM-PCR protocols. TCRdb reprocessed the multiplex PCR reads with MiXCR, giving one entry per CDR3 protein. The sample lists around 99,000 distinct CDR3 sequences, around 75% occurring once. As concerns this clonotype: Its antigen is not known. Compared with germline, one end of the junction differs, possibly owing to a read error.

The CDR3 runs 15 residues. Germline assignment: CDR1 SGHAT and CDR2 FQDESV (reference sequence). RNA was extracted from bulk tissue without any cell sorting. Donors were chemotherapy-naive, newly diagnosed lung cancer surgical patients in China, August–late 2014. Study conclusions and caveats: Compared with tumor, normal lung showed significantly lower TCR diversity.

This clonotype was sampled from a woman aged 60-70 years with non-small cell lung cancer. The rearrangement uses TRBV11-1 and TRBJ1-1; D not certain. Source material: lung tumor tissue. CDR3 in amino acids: CTSSLERHLSTEAFF. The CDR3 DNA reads TGTACCAGCAGCTTGGAGAGACACCTGAGCACTGAAGCTTTCTTT.